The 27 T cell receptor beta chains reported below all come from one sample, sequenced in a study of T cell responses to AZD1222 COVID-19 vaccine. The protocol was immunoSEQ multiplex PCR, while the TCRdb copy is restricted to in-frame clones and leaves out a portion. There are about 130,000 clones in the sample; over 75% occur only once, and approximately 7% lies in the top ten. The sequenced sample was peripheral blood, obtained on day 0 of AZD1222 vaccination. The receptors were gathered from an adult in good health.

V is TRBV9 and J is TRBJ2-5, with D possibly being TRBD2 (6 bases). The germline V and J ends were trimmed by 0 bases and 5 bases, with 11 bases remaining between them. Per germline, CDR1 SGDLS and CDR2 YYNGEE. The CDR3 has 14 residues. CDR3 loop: CASSVGPGEETQYF. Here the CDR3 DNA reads TGTGCCAGCAGCGTAGGTCCGGGGGAGGAGACCCAGTACTTC.

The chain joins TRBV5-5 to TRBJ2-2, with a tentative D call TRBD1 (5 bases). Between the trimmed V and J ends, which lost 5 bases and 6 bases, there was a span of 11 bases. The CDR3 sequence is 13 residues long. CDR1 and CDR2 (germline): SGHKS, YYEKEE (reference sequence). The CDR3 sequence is CASRTTTAGELFF. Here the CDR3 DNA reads TGTGCCAGCAGAACCACGACAGCCGGGGAGCTGTTTTTT.

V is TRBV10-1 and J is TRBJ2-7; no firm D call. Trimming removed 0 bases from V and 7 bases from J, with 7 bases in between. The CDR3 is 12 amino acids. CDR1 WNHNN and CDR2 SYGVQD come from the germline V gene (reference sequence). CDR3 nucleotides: TGCGCCAGCAGTGAGTCGTACAGTGAGCAGTACTTC. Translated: CASSESYSEQYF.

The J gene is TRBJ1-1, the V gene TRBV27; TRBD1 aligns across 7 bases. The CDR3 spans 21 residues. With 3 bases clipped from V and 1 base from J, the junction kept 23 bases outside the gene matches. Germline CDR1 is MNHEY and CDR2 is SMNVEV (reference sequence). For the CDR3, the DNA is TGTGCCAGCAGTTTGTCTGGTTTATCCTGGGACAGATACCACTCGAACACTGAAGCTTTCTTT. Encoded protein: CASSLSGLSWDRYHSNTEAFF.

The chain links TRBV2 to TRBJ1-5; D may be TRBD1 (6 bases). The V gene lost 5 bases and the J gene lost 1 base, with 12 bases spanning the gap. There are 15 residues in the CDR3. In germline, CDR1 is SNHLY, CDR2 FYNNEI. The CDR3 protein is CASSMGAQSNQPQHF. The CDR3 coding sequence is TGTGCCAGCAGTATGGGGGCTCAGAGCAATCAGCCCCAGCATTTT.

CDR3 sequence reads: CASSKGYLPNTEAFF. The CDR3 region has the DNA TGTGCCAGCAGTAAGGGGTATCTGCCTAACACTGAAGCTTTCTTT. The J gene is TRBJ1-1, the V gene TRBV6-5, with TRBD1 as a possible D gene (5 bases). V was cut by 5 bases and J by 2 bases, with 15 bases left in between. This CDR3 is 15 amino acids long. Per germline, CDR1 MNHEY and CDR2 SVGAGI.

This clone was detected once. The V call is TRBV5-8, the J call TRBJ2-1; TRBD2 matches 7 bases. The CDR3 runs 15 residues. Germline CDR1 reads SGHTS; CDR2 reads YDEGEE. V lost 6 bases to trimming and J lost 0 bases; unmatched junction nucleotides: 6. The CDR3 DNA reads TGTGCCAGCACACGAGCGGGAAGCTCCTACAATGAGCAGTTCTTC. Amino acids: CASTRAGSSYNEQFF.

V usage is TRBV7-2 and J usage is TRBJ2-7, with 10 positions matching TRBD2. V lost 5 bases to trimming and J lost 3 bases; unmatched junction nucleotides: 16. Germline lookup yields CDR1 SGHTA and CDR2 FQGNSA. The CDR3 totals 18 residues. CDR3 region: CASSIETSGSGRFYEQYF. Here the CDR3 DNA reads TGTGCCAGCAGCATCGAGACTAGCGGGTCAGGGCGATTCTACGAGCAGTACTTC. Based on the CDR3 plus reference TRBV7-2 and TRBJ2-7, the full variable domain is GAGVSQSPSNKVTEKGKDVELRCDPISGHTALYWYRQSLGQGLEFLIYFQGNSAPDKSGLPSDRFSAERTGGSVSTLTIQRTQQEDSAVYLCASSIETSGSGRFYEQYFGPGTRLTVT.

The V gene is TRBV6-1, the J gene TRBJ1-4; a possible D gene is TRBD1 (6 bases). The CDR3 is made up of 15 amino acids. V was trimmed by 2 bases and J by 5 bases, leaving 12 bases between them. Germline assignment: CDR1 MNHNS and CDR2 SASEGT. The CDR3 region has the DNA TGTGCCAGCAGTGAAACGTGGCAGGGGAATGAAAAACTGTTTTTT. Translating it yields CASSETWQGNEKLFF.

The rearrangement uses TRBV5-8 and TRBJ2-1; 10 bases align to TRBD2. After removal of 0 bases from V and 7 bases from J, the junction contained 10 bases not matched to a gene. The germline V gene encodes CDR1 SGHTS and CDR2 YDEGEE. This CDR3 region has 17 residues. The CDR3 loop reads CASSLGQVAGGGNEQFF. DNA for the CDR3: TGTGCCAGCAGCTTGGGCCAGGTAGCGGGAGGAGGGAATGAGCAGTTCTTC.

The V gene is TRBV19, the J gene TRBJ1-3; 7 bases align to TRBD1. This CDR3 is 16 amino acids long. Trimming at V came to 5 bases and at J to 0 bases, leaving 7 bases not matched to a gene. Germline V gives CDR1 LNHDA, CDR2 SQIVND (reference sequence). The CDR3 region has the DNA TGTGCCAGTAGTCTCATGGGACAGCTCTCTGGAAACACCATATATTTT. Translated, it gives CASSLMGQLSGNTIYF.

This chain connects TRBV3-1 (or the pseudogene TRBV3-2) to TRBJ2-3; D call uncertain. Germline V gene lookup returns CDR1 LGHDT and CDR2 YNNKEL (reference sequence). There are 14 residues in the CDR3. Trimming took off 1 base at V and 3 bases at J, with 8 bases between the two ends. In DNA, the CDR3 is TGTGCCAGCAGCCAAGGACCCACAACAGATACGCAGTATTTT. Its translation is CASSQGPTTDTQYF.

The CDR3: CASSRRENTEAFF. The CDR3, as DNA: TGTGCCAGCAGCAGGAGAGAAAACACTGAAGCTTTCTTT. This sequence joins TRBV7-2 and TRBJ1-1; D is undetermined. Germline-derived CDR1 and CDR2 are SGHTA and FQGNSA. The CDR3 totals 13 residues. Trimming left V 5 bases short and J 2 bases short, with 9 bases between.

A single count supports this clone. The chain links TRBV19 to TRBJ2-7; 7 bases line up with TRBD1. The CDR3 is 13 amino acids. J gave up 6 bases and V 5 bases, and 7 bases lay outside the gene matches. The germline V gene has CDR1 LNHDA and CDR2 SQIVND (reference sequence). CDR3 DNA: TGTGCCAGTAGTCCCGACAGGGAATCCGAGCAGTACTTC. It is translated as CASSPDRESEQYF.

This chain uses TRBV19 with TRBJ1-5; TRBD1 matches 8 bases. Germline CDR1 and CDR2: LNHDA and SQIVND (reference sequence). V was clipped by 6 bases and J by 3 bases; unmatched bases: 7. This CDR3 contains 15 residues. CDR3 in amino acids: CASRTSTGVNQPQHF. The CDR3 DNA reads TGTGCCAGTAGAACCTCGACAGGGGTCAATCAGCCCCAGCATTTT.

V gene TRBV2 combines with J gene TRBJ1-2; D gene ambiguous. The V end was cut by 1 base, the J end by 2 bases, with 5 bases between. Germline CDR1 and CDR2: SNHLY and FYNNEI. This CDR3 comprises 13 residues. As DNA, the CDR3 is TGTGCCAGCAGTGAAGTGATGAACTATGGCTACACCTTC. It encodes CASSEVMNYGYTF. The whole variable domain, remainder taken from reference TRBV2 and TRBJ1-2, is EPEVTQTPSHQVTQMGQEVILRCVPISNHLYFYWYRQILGQKVEFLVSFYNNEISEKSEIFDDQFSVERPDGSNFTLKIRSTKLEDSAMYFCASSEVMNYGYTFGSGTRLTVV.

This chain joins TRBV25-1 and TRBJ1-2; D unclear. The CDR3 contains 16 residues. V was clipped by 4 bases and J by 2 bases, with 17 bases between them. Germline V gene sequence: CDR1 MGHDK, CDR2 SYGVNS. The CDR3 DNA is TGTGCCAGCAGTGGGAGATACATCATCCCCAACTATGGCTACACCTTC. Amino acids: CASSGRYIIPNYGYTF.

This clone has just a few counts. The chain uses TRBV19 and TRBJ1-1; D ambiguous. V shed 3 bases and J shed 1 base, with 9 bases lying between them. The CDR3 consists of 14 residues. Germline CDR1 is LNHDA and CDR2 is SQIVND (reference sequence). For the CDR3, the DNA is TGTGCCAGTAGTATGGGGTTGGGGAACACTGAAGCTTTCTTT. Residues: CASSMGLGNTEAFF.

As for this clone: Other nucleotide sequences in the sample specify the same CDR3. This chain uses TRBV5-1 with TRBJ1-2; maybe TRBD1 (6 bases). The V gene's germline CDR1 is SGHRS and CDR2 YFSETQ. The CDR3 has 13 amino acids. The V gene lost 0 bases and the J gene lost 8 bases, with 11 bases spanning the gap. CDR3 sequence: CASSLGQGNGYTF. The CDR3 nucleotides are TGCGCCAGCAGCTTGGGGCAGGGGAACGGCTACACCTTC.

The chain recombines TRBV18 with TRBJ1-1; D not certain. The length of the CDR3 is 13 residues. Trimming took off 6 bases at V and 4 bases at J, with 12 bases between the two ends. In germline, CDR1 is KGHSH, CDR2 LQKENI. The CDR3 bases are TGTGCCAGCTCCCCGACTAGGACCACTGAAGCTTTCTTT. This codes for CASSPTRTTEAFF. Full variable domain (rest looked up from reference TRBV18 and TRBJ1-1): NAGVMQNPRHLVRRRGQEARLRCSPMKGHSHVYWYRQLPEEGLKFMVYLQKENIIDESGMPKERFSAEFPKEGPSILRIQQVVRGDSAAYFCASSPTRTTEAFFGQGTRLTVV.

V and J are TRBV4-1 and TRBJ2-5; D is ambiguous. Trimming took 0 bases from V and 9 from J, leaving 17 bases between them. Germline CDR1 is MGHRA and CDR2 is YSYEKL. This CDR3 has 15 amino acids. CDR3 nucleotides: TGCGCCAGCAGCCAAGATTTTCCCAGCCGCTCGGCCCAGTACTTC. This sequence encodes CASSQDFPSRSAQYF.

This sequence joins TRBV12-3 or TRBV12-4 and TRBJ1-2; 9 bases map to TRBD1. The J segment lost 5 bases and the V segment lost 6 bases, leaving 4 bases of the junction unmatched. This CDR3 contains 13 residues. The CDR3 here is CASSPGQGYGYTF. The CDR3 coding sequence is TGTGCCAGCAGCCCCGGACAGGGGTATGGCTACACCTTC.

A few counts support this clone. The CDR3 region has the DNA TGCGCCAGCAGCTGGGGACAGGGAGACAGGGACGAGCAGTACTTC. Its translation is CASSWGQGDRDEQYF. The V call is TRBV5-1, the J call TRBJ2-7, with 9 bases lining up with TRBD1. The junction had 9 bases not matched to a gene; V was cut back by 3 bases and J by 5 bases. Germline values: CDR1 SGHRS, CDR2 YFSETQ. CDR3 length: 15 residues.

The CDR3 protein is CASSLVSGVLSYEQYF. CDR3 sequence (DNA): TGTGCCAGCAGCTTGGTTTCAGGGGTTCTCTCCTACGAGCAGTACTTC. The rearrangement links TRBV5-4 to TRBJ2-7; D perhaps matches TRBD1 (6 bases). Trimming took off 0 bases at V and 0 bases at J, with 13 bases between the two ends. CDR1 and CDR2 (germline): SGHNT, YYREEE (reference sequence). This CDR3 has 16 amino acids.

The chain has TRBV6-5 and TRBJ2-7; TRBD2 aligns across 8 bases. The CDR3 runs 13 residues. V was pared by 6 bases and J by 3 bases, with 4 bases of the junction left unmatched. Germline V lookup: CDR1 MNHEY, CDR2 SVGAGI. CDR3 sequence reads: CASRVAGRYEQYF. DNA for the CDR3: TGTGCCAGCAGGGTAGCGGGACGCTACGAGCAGTACTTC.

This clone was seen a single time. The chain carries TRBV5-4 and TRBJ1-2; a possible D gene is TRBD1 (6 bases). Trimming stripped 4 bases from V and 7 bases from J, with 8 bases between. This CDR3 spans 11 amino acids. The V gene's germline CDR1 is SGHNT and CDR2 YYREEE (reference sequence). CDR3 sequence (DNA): TGTGCCAGCAGCCGGGACATTGGCTACACCTTC. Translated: CASSRDIGYTF.

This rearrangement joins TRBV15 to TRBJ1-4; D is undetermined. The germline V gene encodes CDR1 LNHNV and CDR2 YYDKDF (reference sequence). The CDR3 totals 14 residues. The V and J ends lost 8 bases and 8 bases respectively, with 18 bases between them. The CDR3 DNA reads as TGTGCCACCGACCGCCGACGGGAGGGAGAAAAACTGTTTTTT. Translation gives CATDRRREGEKLFF.